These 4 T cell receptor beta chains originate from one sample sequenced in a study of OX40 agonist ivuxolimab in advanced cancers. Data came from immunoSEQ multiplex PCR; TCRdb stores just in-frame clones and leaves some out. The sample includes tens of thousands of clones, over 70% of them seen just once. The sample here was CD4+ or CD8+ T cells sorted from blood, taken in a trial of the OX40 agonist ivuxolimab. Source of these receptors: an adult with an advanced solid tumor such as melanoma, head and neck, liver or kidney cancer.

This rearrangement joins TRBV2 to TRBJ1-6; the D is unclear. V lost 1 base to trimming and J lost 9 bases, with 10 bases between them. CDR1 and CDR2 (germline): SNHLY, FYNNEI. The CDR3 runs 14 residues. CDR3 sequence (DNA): TGTGCCAGCAGTGAAGGGCCGGTGGGTTCACCCCTCCACTTT. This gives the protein CASSEGPVGSPLHF.

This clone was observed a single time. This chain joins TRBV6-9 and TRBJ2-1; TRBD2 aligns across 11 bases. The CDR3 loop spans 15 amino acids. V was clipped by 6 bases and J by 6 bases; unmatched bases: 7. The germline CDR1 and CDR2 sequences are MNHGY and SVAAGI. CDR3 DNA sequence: TGTGCCAGCAGATTACTAGCGGGAGCCTCCAATGAGCAGTTCTTC. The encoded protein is CASRLLAGASNEQFF.

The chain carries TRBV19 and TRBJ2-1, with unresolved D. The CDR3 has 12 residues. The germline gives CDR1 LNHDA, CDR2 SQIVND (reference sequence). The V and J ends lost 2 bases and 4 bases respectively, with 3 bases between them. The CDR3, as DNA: TGTGCCAGTAGTATAAGGTACAATGAGCAGTTCTTC. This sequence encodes CASSIRYNEQFF.

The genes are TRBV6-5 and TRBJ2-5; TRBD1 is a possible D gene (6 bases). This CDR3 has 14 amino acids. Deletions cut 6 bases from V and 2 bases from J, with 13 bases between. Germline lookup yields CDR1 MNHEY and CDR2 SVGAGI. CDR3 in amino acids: CASSPPGQQETQYF. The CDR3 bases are TGTGCCAGCAGCCCTCCGGGACAACAAGAGACCCAGTACTTC.